The next 30 T cell receptor beta chains were all read from a single sample in a study of T cells in women clearing cervical HPV infection. Method: immunoSEQ multiplex PCR; TCRdb's copy keeps in-frame clones and lacks some. Its table lists roughly 35,000 clones. The sequenced sample was blood buffy coat. The receptors here all came from a woman between 18 and 75 years old with a cervical HPV16 infection that either progressed to CIN3+ or cleared (not recorded which).

In the case of this clone: At one end, the junction sequence differs from germline, possibly due to a read error. The read ends 3 residues shy of where the CDR3 ends; the end is completed using the germline J gene. Other DNA sequences in this sample translate to the same CDR3. This chain joins TRBV19 and TRBJ1-3, with 7 bases aligning to TRBD1. Germline V gene sequence: CDR1 LNHDA, CDR2 SQIVND (reference sequence). The CDR3 runs 15 residues. CDR3 bases read: TGTGCCAGTAGTTGGCCGACAGGGTCTGGAAACACA. Translated, it gives CASSWPTGSGNT. The full CDR3 reads CASSWPTGSGNTIYF.

As for this clone: The read ends 3 residues shy of where the CDR3 ends; the end is completed using the germline J gene. The V gene is TRBV20-1, the J gene TRBJ2-3; the match to TRBD2 covers 7 bases. Per the germline V gene, CDR1 is DFQATT and CDR2 is SNEGSKA (reference sequence). This CDR3 has 15 amino acids. V dropped 1 base and J dropped 1; count of bases not matched to a gene: 5. CDR3 loop: CSARGGRGGTDTQYF. CDR3 bases read: TGCAGTGCTAGAGGGGGACGGGGGGGCACAGATACG.

As concerns this clone: The CDR3 end is not reached by the read, which stops 3 residues before it; the germline J gene fills it in. The chain is built from TRBV19 and TRBJ2-3; 8 bases fit TRBD1. The germline gives CDR1 LNHDA, CDR2 SQIVND (reference sequence). There are 15 residues in the CDR3. The part of the CDR3 DNA that was read is TGTGCCAGCCAGCAGGGGGCTTATAGCAATCAGCCG. This codes for CASQQGAYSNQP. Given in full, the CDR3 is CASQQGAYSNQPQYF.

A note on this clone: The CDR3 end is not reached by the read, which stops 3 residues before it; the germline J gene fills it in. The rearrangement links TRBV7-7 to TRBJ2-1; D not resolved. This CDR3 has 13 amino acids. The V gene's germline CDR1 is SSHAT and CDR2 FNYEAQ (reference sequence). V lost 0 bases and J lost 5, with 5 bases in between. The covered CDR3 bases are TGTGCCAGCAGCTTAGCGAAGGACAATGAG. Its protein product is CASSLAKDNE. The entire CDR3 reads CASSLAKDNEQFF.

Comment on this clone: The observed sequence ends 3 residues before the CDR3 terminus, with the missing tail filled in from the germline J gene. This CDR3 is also generated by other DNA sequences in the sample. The chain carries TRBV18 and TRBJ1-1; no reliable D call. The CDR3 extends over 12 amino acids. Trimming removed 4 bases at V and 1 base at J, with 4 bases between. From germline, CDR1 is KGHSH and CDR2 LQKENI. The CDR3 protein is CASSRANTEAFF. The covered CDR3 bases are TGTGCCAGCTCACGGGCGAACACTGAA.

Comment on this clone: The read ends 3 residues before the CDR3 terminus; that terminus is restored from the germline J gene. The V gene is TRBV18, the J gene TRBJ1-5; 9 nucleotides agree with TRBD1. Germline V gene lookup returns CDR1 KGHSH and CDR2 LQKENI. The ends lost 3 bases at V and 5 bases at J; junction bases unmatched: 2. This CDR3 is 14 amino acids long. CDR3 amino acids: CASSPGTGYQPQHF. The CDR3 bases that were read are TGTGCCAGCTCACCCGGGACAGGGTATCAGCCC.

Details on this clone: The read terminates 3 residues ahead of where the CDR3 ends, so the germline J gene completes it. V is TRBV19 and J is TRBJ2-1; 16 bases match TRBD2. The V gene's germline CDR1 is LNHDA and CDR2 SQIVND (reference sequence). This CDR3 has 16 residues. The J segment lost 9 bases and the V segment lost 6 bases, leaving 8 bases of the junction unmatched. The CDR3 reads CASRPLGLAGGGEQFF. The sequenced CDR3 bases are TGTGCCAGTAGGCCACTGGGACTAGCGGGGGGGGGTGAG.

Concerning this clone: The read ends 3 residues before the CDR3 terminus; that terminus is restored from the germline J gene. The chain carries TRBV3-1 (or the pseudogene TRBV3-2) and TRBJ2-7; D might be TRBD2 (6 bases). Looked up from germline, CDR1 is LGHDT and CDR2 is YNNKEL (reference sequence). The CDR3 covers 13 residues. V lost 7 bases and J lost 5, with 15 bases in between. CDR3 sequence reads: CASTNPGGDEQYF. Incomplete CDR3 DNA: TGTGCCAGCACCAACCCAGGAGGGGACGAG.

As to this clone: The CDR3 extends 3 residues past the end of the read, so its final part is completed from the germline J gene. This chain connects TRBV20-1 to TRBJ1-6; TRBD1 might be the D (6 bases). V lost 3 bases and J lost 6, with 9 bases in between. This CDR3 region has 13 residues. The germline CDR1 and CDR2 sequences are DFQATT and SNEGSKA (reference sequence). The sequenced CDR3 bases are TGCAGTGCTAGCTACAGGGCTAATTCACCC. Its protein is CSASYRANSP. In full, the CDR3 is CSASYRANSPLHF.

In the case of this clone: The CDR3 end lies 3 residues beyond the end of the read and is filled in from the germline J gene. The chain recombines TRBV7-3 with TRBJ2-1; 9 nucleotides match TRBD2. CDR3 length: 14 amino acids. CDR1 is SGHTA, CDR2 FQGTGA, per germline. V gave up 2 bases and J gave up 9 bases; unmatched junction bases: 5. This CDR3 reads CASSLGLSGGEQFF. The sequenced part of the CDR3 DNA is TGTGCCAGCAGCTTAGGGCTTAGCGGGGGTGAG.

With respect to this clone: The CDR3 end is not reached by the read, which stops 3 residues before it; the germline J gene fills it in. This chain links TRBV5-1 with TRBJ2-1, with 7 bases aligning to TRBD1. CDR3 size: 15 residues. CDR1 and CDR2 (germline): SGHRS, YFSETQ. V lost 4 bases, J lost 2 bases, and 6 bases stayed unmatched. The covered CDR3 bases are TGCGCCAGCAGCGCCACAGGGGCTGCCTACAATGAG. Translating it yields CASSATGAAYNE. The CDR3 as a whole reads CASSATGAAYNEQFF.

A note on this clone: The read finishes 3 residues shy of the CDR3 end, and the germline J gene is used to complete it. The chain combines TRBV2 with TRBJ2-3, with 7 nucleotides matching TRBD2. The V gene's germline CDR1 is SNHLY and CDR2 FYNNEI. The CDR3 totals 16 residues. Partial CDR3 DNA: TGTGCCAGCAGTGACCCAACTAGCGTTAAACAAGAGACG. It specifies CASSDPTSVKQET. The complete CDR3 protein is CASSDPTSVKQETQYF.

Comments on this clone: The read terminates 3 residues ahead of where the CDR3 ends, so the germline J gene completes it. Other DNA variants within this sample encode the same CDR3. The chain is built from TRBV2 and TRBJ1-2; TRBD1 agrees at 7 bases. The V and J ends lost 1 base and 4 bases, in that order; junction bases with no gene match: 9. CDR3 size: 16 residues. Germline V CDR1 and CDR2: SNHLY, FYNNEI. The CDR3 spells CASSEGSTGAVYGYTF. The DNA read from the CDR3 is TGTGCCAGCAGTGAAGGGAGTACAGGGGCTGTCTATGGC.

About this clone: Read coverage stops 3 residues before the CDR3 terminus; the germline J gene supplies the remainder. The chain carries TRBV2 and TRBJ2-3; the D gene is possibly TRBD1 (5 bases). The CDR3 totals 13 residues. Germline V gives CDR1 SNHLY, CDR2 FYNNEI. Partial CDR3 DNA: TGTGCCAGCAGTGGACAGCGCCAAGAGACG. As protein: CASSGQRQET. The full CDR3 protein reads CASSGQRQETQYF.

Concerning this clone itself: The read terminates 3 residues before the CDR3 end, so the remaining end is supplied by the germline J gene. The V and J genes are TRBV7-3 and TRBJ2-3, with D perhaps TRBD1 (5 bases). CDR1 and CDR2 from the germline V gene are SGHTA and FQGTGA. The CDR3 sequence is 13 residues long. Here the CDR3 reads CASSDRRQETQYF. Partial CDR3 DNA: TGTGCCAGCAGTGACAGAAGACAAGAGACG.

As for this clone: The read halts 3 residues ahead of the CDR3 end, with the missing end drawn from the germline J gene. The J gene is TRBJ1-4, the V gene TRBV7-2, with 9 bases fitting TRBD1. The CDR3 consists of 15 residues. Losses at the gene ends were 4 bases for V and 5 bases for J; bases not matched to a gene: 5. CDR1 SGHTA and CDR2 FQGNSA come from the germline V gene. The CDR3 spells CASSSFGTGNEKLFF. Partial CDR3 DNA: TGTGCCAGCAGCTCCTTCGGGACAGGGAATGAAAAA. Together with reference TRBV7-2 and TRBJ1-4, the CDR3 gives the full variable domain: GAGVSQSPSNKVTEKGKDVELRCDPISGHTALYWYRQSLGQGLEFLIYFQGNSAPDKSGLPSDRFSAERTGGSVSTLTIQRTQQEDSAVYLCASSSFGTGNEKLFFGSGTQLSVL.

Notes on this clone: The read terminates 3 residues ahead of where the CDR3 ends, so the germline J gene completes it. J is TRBJ1-1 and V is TRBV2; D is undetermined. Germline V gives CDR1 SNHLY, CDR2 FYNNEI. The CDR3 has 11 amino acids. V was cut by 5 bases and J by 7 bases, with 8 bases left in between. Partial CDR3 DNA: TGTGCCAGCAGTTTACTCGATGAA. This translates into CASSLLDE. The entire CDR3 is CASSLLDEAFF.

Notes on this clone: The CDR3 extends 3 residues past the end of the read, so its final part is completed from the germline J gene. The chain combines TRBV12-3 or TRBV12-4 with TRBJ2-5, with 10 positions matching TRBD1. The V gene end was trimmed by 5 bases and the J gene end by 3 bases; junction bases not matched to a gene: 3. The CDR3 contains 14 residues. CDR3 loop: CASSETGGKETQYF. Partial CDR3 DNA: TGTGCCAGCAGTGAGACAGGGGGCAAAGAGACC.

Details on this clone: The CDR3 extends 3 residues past the end of the read, so its final part is completed from the germline J gene. The V gene is TRBV16, the J gene TRBJ1-5; D ambiguous. The CDR3 runs to 13 residues. Deletions cut 3 bases from V and 3 bases from J, with 6 bases between. Germline V lookup: CDR1 KGHSY, CDR2 FQNENV. CDR3 bases read: TGTGCCAGCAGCCATATATACAATCAGCCC. Its translation is CASSHIYNQP. The full CDR3 protein is CASSHIYNQPQHF.

On this clone itself: The DNA ends 3 residues before the CDR3 does, and the rest of the CDR3 is filled in from the germline J gene. The chain employs TRBV5-6 and TRBJ2-3; 7 nucleotides match TRBD1. Germline CDR1 and CDR2: SGHDT and YYEEEE. V dropped 4 bases and J dropped 1; count of bases not matched to a gene: 6. The CDR3 covers 15 residues. CDR3 bases read: TGTGCCAGCAGCGGGGACAGTACAGGCACAGATACG. It codes for CASSGDSTGTDT. The CDR3 reads in full as CASSGDSTGTDTQYF.

Remarks on this clone: With the read ending 3 residues before the CDR3 end, the germline J gene is used to fill in that end. The V gene is TRBV19, the J gene TRBJ1-1; D call uncertain. The CDR3 totals 16 residues. CDR1 LNHDA and CDR2 SQIVND come from the germline V gene (reference sequence). Trimming shortened V by 3 bases and J by 7 bases, and 21 bases separated the two germline ends. The CDR3 bases that were read are TGTGCCAGTAGTATCAGAGACTATGGAGTGATAAATGAA. Residues: CASSIRDYGVINE. The CDR3 reads in full as CASSIRDYGVINEAFF.

In the case of this clone: The read is 3 residues too short to cover the CDR3 end, so that end is filled in from the germline J gene. The genes are TRBV30 and TRBJ2-1; D gene unclear. CDR1 is GTSNPN, CDR2 SVGIG, per germline (reference sequence). The CDR3 is 12 residues long. Trimming shortened V by 3 bases and J by 8 bases, and 11 bases separated the two germline ends. CDR3 sequence: CAWSRHAHEQFF. CDR3 bases read: TGTGCCTGGAGCAGACATGCTCATGAG.

On this clone itself: The read ends 3 residues early relative to the CDR3; the germline J gene fills the gap. The chain combines TRBV4-1 with TRBJ2-7; the match to TRBD2 covers 13 bases. In germline, CDR1 is MGHRA, CDR2 YSYEKL. Trimming cost V 2 bases and J 1 base; bases outside gene matches: 2. The CDR3 contains 16 residues. Incomplete CDR3 DNA: TGCGCCAGCAGCCAACCGGGACTAGCGGGGTCCTACGAG. As protein: CASSQPGLAGSYE. The whole CDR3 protein is CASSQPGLAGSYEQYF.

Concerning this clone itself: The read ends 3 residues shy of where the CDR3 ends; the end is completed using the germline J gene. V and J are TRBV4-1 and TRBJ1-4; D is possibly TRBD1 (5 bases). V was shortened by 1 base and J by 3 bases, with 12 bases between the two germline ends. This CDR3 has 16 amino acids. Germline loops: CDR1 MGHRA, CDR2 YSYEKL. CDR3 DNA, as far as it was read: TGCGCCAGCAGCCAAGCGGGGGTCTCGGCTAATGAAAAA. This gives the protein CASSQAGVSANEK. The full CDR3 protein reads CASSQAGVSANEKLFF.

Remarks on this clone: The CDR3 goes on 3 residues after the read ends, and that part is filled in from the germline J gene. The chain couples TRBV5-1 to TRBJ2-1; 8 nucleotides line up with TRBD2. Germline V gene data show CDR1 as SGHRS and CDR2 as YFSETQ. This CDR3 comprises 14 residues. The V and J ends lost 8 bases and 6 bases, in that order; junction bases with no gene match: 10. The sequenced part of the CDR3 DNA is TGCGCCAGTAAGACTCCGGGGGGGGGCAATGAG. Translated, it gives CASKTPGGGNE. The full CDR3 reads CASKTPGGGNEQFF.

CDR3 amino acids: CSARGAGRRELSYNEQFF. The CDR3 DNA, read in part, is TGCAGTGCTAGAGGGGCCGGAAGGCGGGAGCTTTCCTACAATGAG. This chain connects TRBV20-1 to TRBJ2-1, with 7 bases lining up with TRBD2. Coverage ceases 3 residues before the CDR3 finishes, and the germline J gene fills in the end. The CDR3 is made up of 18 amino acids. Germline values: CDR1 DFQATT, CDR2 SNEGSKA (reference sequence). J lost 1 base, V lost 1 base, and 13 bases had no gene match.

CDR3 bases read: TGTGCCTGGAGTGTATACAACGAG. It specifies CAWSVYNE. In full, the CDR3 reads CAWSVYNEQYF. This chain links TRBV30 with TRBJ2-7; no clear D. The CDR3 is cut off 3 residues early in the read; its end comes from the germline J gene. V lost 0 bases, J lost 5 bases, and 5 bases lay in between. This CDR3 region has 11 residues. Per the germline V gene, CDR1 is GTSNPN and CDR2 is SVGIG (reference sequence).

For this clone: The CDR3 end falls 3 residues outside the read, so it is completed with the germline J gene. This CDR3 is also generated by other DNA sequences in the sample. This chain joins TRBV5-1 and TRBJ1-1; D ambiguous. The germline V and J ends were trimmed by 2 bases and 1 base, with 6 bases remaining between them. CDR3 length: 13 amino acids. Looked up from germline, CDR1 is SGHRS and CDR2 is YFSETQ. The CDR3 protein is CASSLQRNTEAFF. The CDR3 bases that were read are TGCGCCAGCAGCTTACAGAGGAACACTGAA. The variable domain in full, with the rest retrieved from reference TRBV5-1 and TRBJ1-1, is KAGVTQTPRYLIKTRGQQVTLSCSPISGHRSVSWYQQTPGQGLQFLFEYFSETQRNKGNFPGRFSGRQFSNSRSEMNVSTLELGDSALYLCASSLQRNTEAFFGQGTRLTVV.

On this clone itself: The CDR3 goes on 3 residues after the read ends, and that part is filled in from the germline J gene. The chain links TRBV5-5 to TRBJ2-5; no reliable D call. The CDR3 is made up of 14 amino acids. V dropped 1 base and J dropped 4 bases, with 11 bases sitting between them. Germline loops: CDR1 SGHKS, CDR2 YYEKEE (reference sequence). The CDR3 bases that were read are TGTGCCAGCAGCTTGTCTATTCCTAGAGAGACC. This codes for CASSLSIPRET. The full CDR3 is CASSLSIPRETQYF.

Note on this clone: The CDR3 goes on 3 residues after the read ends, and that part is filled in from the germline J gene. The chain uses TRBV7-7 and TRBJ2-3; 7 bases map to TRBD2. CDR3 length: 14 amino acids. Trimming at V came to 5 bases and at J to 6 bases, leaving 8 bases not matched to a gene. CDR1 is SSHAT, CDR2 FNYEAQ, per germline (reference sequence). The CDR3 DNA, read in part, is TGTGCCAGCAGCCCCGGACTAGTGTCGGATACG. Translating gives CASSPGLVSDT. From start to end, the CDR3 is CASSPGLVSDTQYF.